Following are 11 T cell receptor beta chains from one sample sequenced in a study of neurological immune-mediated disorders. MiXCR, applied by TCRdb to the 5' RACE reads, yields one record per CDR3 protein. Of about 22,000 distinct CDR3 sequences in the sample, 10% were seen once. The sequenced sample consisted of PBMCs. Receptors were obtained from a woman aged 55 to 70 with HTLV-1-associated myelopathy (HAM/TSP).

This clonotype was seen many times. The V and J genes are TRBV7-2 and TRBJ2-2, with 8 nucleotides matching TRBD2. Trimming at V came to 6 bases and at J to 3 bases, leaving 12 bases not matched to a gene. Per germline, CDR1 SGHTA and CDR2 FQGNSA. The CDR3 spans 17 residues. The CDR3 coding sequence is TGTGCCAGCAGGATGGTAGCGGGGAATACGGACACCGGGGAGCTGTTTTTT. Translated, it gives CASRMVAGNTDTGELFF.

This clonotype is deemed medium-sized. The rearrangement uses TRBV20-1 and TRBJ2-5; D is perhaps TRBD1 (6 bases). V was shortened by 5 bases and J by 7 bases, with 20 bases between the two germline ends. Germline V lookup: CDR1 DFQATT, CDR2 SNEGSKA (reference sequence). CDR3 length: 14 residues. The CDR3 coding sequence is TGCAGTGCTCTCGTAGTGGGGGCCCGAGGGACCCAGTACTTC. The encoded protein is CSALVVGARGTQYF.

V usage is TRBV7-9 and J usage is TRBJ1-1, with D possibly being TRBD1 (6 bases). This CDR3 contains 18 residues. CDR1 is SEHNR and CDR2 is FQNEAQ in the germline V gene (reference sequence). Trimming left V 3 bases short and J 1 base short, with 21 bases between. The CDR3: CASSLMGVGAGQNTEAFF. CDR3 DNA: TGTGCCAGCAGCTTGATGGGGGTGGGGGCAGGGCAGAACACTGAAGCTTTCTTT.

This clonotype was counted many times. The chain carries TRBV5-1 and TRBJ1-1; 11 bases align to TRBD1. From germline, CDR1 is SGHRS and CDR2 YFSETQ. The CDR3 covers 16 residues. The V segment lost 4 bases and the J segment 3 bases; nucleotides outside the gene matches: 8. The CDR3 DNA reads as TGCGCCAGCAGCCGGGGACAGGGGGGTCGATACACTGAAGCTTTCTTT. It is translated as CASSRGQGGRYTEAFF.

The genes are TRBV9 and TRBJ2-1, with 8 bases that match TRBD2. Trimming removed 2 bases from V and 6 bases from J; junction bases left unmatched: 7. Germline CDR1 is SGDLS and CDR2 is YYNGEE. The CDR3 is made up of 15 amino acids. CDR3 protein: CASSVLGGAANEQFF. CDR3 DNA sequence: TGTGCCAGCAGCGTGCTCGGGGGGGCGGCCAATGAGCAGTTCTTC. The whole variable domain, filled in from reference TRBV9 and TRBJ2-1, reads DSGVTQTPKHLITATGQRVTLRCSPRSGDLSVYWYQQSLDQGLQFLIQYYNGEERAKGNILERFSAQQFPDLHSELNLSSLELGDSALYFCASSVLGGAANEQFFGPGTRLTVL.

This clonotype has a handful of counts. The chain links TRBV27 to TRBJ2-2; D ambiguous. The CDR3 is made up of 12 amino acids. Deletions cut 4 bases from V and 4 bases from J, with 4 bases between. Looked up from germline, CDR1 is MNHEY and CDR2 is SMNVEV (reference sequence). DNA for the CDR3: TGTGCCAGCAGTTACAGCACCGGGGAGCTGTTTTTT. Its translation is CASSYSTGELFF.

This clonotype has a count of ten or more. This chain connects TRBV7-9 to TRBJ2-3; no clear D. CDR3 length: 11 amino acids. The ends were cut back, 5 bases at V and 4 bases at J, with 4 bases in the middle. The V gene's germline CDR1 is SEHNR and CDR2 FQNEAQ (reference sequence). DNA for the CDR3: TGTGCCAGCAGCCTGGCAGATACGCAGTATTTT. Translating it yields CASSLADTQYF.

The chain links TRBV29-1 to TRBJ2-2; D is perhaps TRBD1 or TRBD2 (5 bases each). Trimming left V 5 bases short and J 7 bases short, with 14 bases between. The germline V gene encodes CDR1 SQVTM and CDR2 ANQGSEA. The CDR3 is 13 residues long. The DNA of the CDR3 is TGCAGCGTTTCCCCCCGAGGGGACGGGGAGCTGTTTTTT. This sequence encodes CSVSPRGDGELFF.

The table lists this clonotype with many counts. The CDR3 region has the DNA TGTGCCAGCAGGACCATTACGGCGGTTAACTATGGCTACACCTTC. It specifies CASRTITAVNYGYTF. The J gene is TRBJ1-2, the V gene TRBV2; no clear D. V lost 6 bases, J lost 1 base, and 15 bases lay in between. Germline lookup yields CDR1 SNHLY and CDR2 FYNNEI. The CDR3 covers 15 residues. The complete variable domain, with remaining parts taken from reference TRBV2 and TRBJ1-2, reads EPEVTQTPSHQVTQMGQEVILRCVPISNHLYFYWYRQILGQKVEFLVSFYNNEISEKSEIFDDQFSVERPDGSNFTLKIRSTKLEDSAMYFCASRTITAVNYGYTFGSGTRLTVV.

This clonotype was picked up many times. J is TRBJ2-7 and V is TRBV12-3 or TRBV12-4, with 8 bases that match TRBD1. This CDR3 has 14 residues. The V gene end was trimmed by 6 bases and the J gene end by 6 bases; junction bases not matched to a gene: 10. The CDR3 DNA reads TGTGCCAGCAGCCGCGACAGGGGAGTAGGCGAGCAGTACTTC. It codes for CASSRDRGVGEQYF.

The V gene is TRBV18, the J gene TRBJ1-1; no reliable D call. Germline loops: CDR1 KGHSH, CDR2 LQKENI. This CDR3 region has 15 residues. Trimming took 3 bases from V and 0 from J, leaving 11 bases between them. DNA of the CDR3: TGTGCCAGCTCACCCTCGGACGGGATGAACACTGAAGCTTTCTTT. Its protein product is CASSPSDGMNTEAFF. The full variable domain, rest sourced from reference TRBV18 and TRBJ1-1, is NAGVMQNPRHLVRRRGQEARLRCSPMKGHSHVYWYRQLPEEGLKFMVYLQKENIIDESGMPKERFSAEFPKEGPSILRIQQVVRGDSAAYFCASSPSDGMNTEAFFGQGTRLTVV.